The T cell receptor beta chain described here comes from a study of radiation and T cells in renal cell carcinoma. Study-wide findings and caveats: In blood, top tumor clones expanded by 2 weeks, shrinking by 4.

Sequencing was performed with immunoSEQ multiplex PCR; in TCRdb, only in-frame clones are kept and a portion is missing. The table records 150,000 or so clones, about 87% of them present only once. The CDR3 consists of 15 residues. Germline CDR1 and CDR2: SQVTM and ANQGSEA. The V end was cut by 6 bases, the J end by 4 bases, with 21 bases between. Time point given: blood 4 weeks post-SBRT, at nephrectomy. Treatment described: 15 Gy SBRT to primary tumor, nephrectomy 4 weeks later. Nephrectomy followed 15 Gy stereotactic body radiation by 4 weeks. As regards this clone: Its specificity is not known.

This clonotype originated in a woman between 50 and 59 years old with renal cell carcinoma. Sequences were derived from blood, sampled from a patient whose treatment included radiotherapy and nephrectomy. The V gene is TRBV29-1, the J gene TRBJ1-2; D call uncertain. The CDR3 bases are TGCAGCGTCCCTCAGGCAGACACAGTCTTCTATGGCTACACCTTC. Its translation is CSVPQADTVFYGYTF.